These T cell receptor beta chains were read from a single sample in a study of shared clonotypes between healthy human individuals. TCRdb keeps only in-frame clones here, not all; method: immunoSEQ multiplex PCR. The sample has some 2 million clones; approximately 95% are singletons. Material: naive CD8+ T cells sorted from blood. The receptor set was obtained from a young man in good health. Each CDR3 is given with its conserved first and last residue. D genes are given only for firm matches. Expanded clones get a size class; other rows say once, few or many, or leave the size out.

clone_size j_call v_call d_call cdr3_nt cdr3_aa
. TRBJ2-7 TRBV5-6 . TGTGCCAGCAGCTCGGGTGGACGTCACTACGAGCAGTACTTC CASSSGGRHYEQYF
. TRBJ2-6 TRBV30 . TGTGCCCAAGACAGGTCTTCCTCTGGGGCCAACGTCCTGACTTTC CAQDRSSSGANVLTF
. TRBJ1-6 TRBV6-5 TRBD1 TGTGCCAGCAGTTATGGGGGGACAGGACATTCACCCCTCCACTTT CASSYGGTGHSPLHF
. TRBJ2-5 TRBV6-5 . TGTGCCGCCTCACCAACTGGGTATACCCAAGAGACCCAGTACTTC CAASPTGYTQETQYF
. TRBJ2-2 TRBV10-2 . TGCGCCAGCAGTGCCTACCAGACGGCCGGGGAGCTGTTTTTT CASSAYQTAGELFF
. TRBJ1-1 TRBV4-1 . TGCGCCAGCAGCCAAGCCCAGGGAATGAACACTGAAGCTTTCTTT CASSQAQGMNTEAFF
. TRBJ2-1 TRBV2 TRBD1 TGTGCCAGCAGGGGGTCTCAGGGGGACAATGAGCAGTTCTTC CASRGSQGDNEQFF
. TRBJ1-2 TRBV7-9 . TGTGCCAGCAGCGACCTCAGTGACAGTATATACTATGGCTACACCTTC CASSDLSDSIYYGYTF
. TRBJ2-1 TRBV9 . TGTGCCAGCAGCCCGGACAGCTCCTACAATGAGCAGTTCTTC CASSPDSSYNEQFF
. TRBJ1-1 TRBV27 . TGTGCCAGCAGTTGGAACCAGCCCCCGTACACTGAAGCTTTCTTT CASSWNQPPYTEAFF
. TRBJ1-2 TRBV9 . TGTGCCAGCAGCGTAGGCCAGGGTGATGGCTACACCTTC CASSVGQGDGYTF
. TRBJ2-7 TRBV15 TRBD1 TGTGCCACCAGCAGAGATCTTAGGACAGGACACTACGAGCAGTACTTC CATSRDLRTGHYEQYF
. TRBJ2-5 TRBV5-5 TRBD1 TGTGCCAGCAGCCTGGGACAGGGTCATGAGACCCAGTACTTC CASSLGQGHETQYF
. TRBJ2-3 TRBV9 . TGTGCCAGCAGCGTAGCGCCTACCCTAAGCACAGATACGCAGTATTTT CASSVAPTLSTDTQYF
many TRBJ1-2 TRBV12-5 . TGTGCTAGTGGTTTGGGAACAGGGTATAATGGCTACACCTTC CASGLGTGYNGYTF
. TRBJ2-1 TRBV7-3 . TGTGCCAGCAGCTCGACCGGGGACTCCTACAATGAGCAGTTCTTC CASSSTGDSYNEQFF
. TRBJ2-7 TRBV27 TRBD1 TGTGCCAGCAGTTTAACAGGGGCCCTCTACGAGCAGTACTTC CASSLTGALYEQYF
. TRBJ2-7 TRBV7-6 TRBD2 TGTGCCGGCAGTCCACTATTCGGGGGAGGGGAGCAGTACTTC CAGSPLFGGGEQYF
. TRBJ1-2 TRBV6-1 . TGTGCCAGCAGTGAATTCAGGGCCTTCGGGTATGGCTACACCTTC CASSEFRAFGYGYTF
. TRBJ2-7 TRBV5-6 TRBD2 TGTGCCAGCAGCCGGGGGGAGTACGAGCAGTACTTC CASSRGEYEQYF
. TRBJ1-2 TRBV6-6 . TGTGCCAGCAGTTACTCCGGACCTGGTTATGGCTACACCTTC CASSYSGPGYGYTF
. TRBJ2-2 TRBV30 . TGTGCCTGGGCCGGGACAACGAACACCGGGGAGCTGTTTTTT CAWAGTTNTGELFF
. TRBJ1-5 TRBV9 . TGTGCCAGCAGCCCAGGGGACAGCAATCAGCCCCAGCATTTT CASSPGDSNQPQHF
few TRBJ1-5 TRBV27 . TGTGCCAGCAGCCGGGGGGACGGGGGCGGTAATCAGCCCCAGCATTTT CASSRGDGGGNQPQHF
. TRBJ2-2 TRBV5-8 . TGTGCCAGCAGCTTGTGGGGCCCTGAGTATGGGGAGCTGTTTTTT CASSLWGPEYGELFF
. TRBJ2-7 TRBV13 TRBD1 TGTGCCAGCAGCCCGACAGGGTCCTACGAGCAGTACTTC CASSPTGSYEQYF
. TRBJ1-2 TRBV19 . TGTGCCAGTACTCCTGGGTATGGCTACACCTTC CASTPGYGYTF
. TRBJ2-7 TRBV9 TRBD1 TGTGCCAGCAGCCCACGGATTGGGACAGGGAATTCCTACGAGCAGTACTTC CASSPRIGTGNSYEQYF
once TRBJ1-1 TRBV4-2 TRBD1 TGTGCCAGCAGCCAAGTAGCACCAGCCACAGGGGGAGGCACTGAAGCTTTCTTT CASSQVAPATGGGTEAFF
. TRBJ2-1 TRBV10-3 TRBD2 TGTGCCATCAGTGAGCTAGGACTAGCGGGAGGGCCCTTCGATGAGCAGTTCTTC CAISELGLAGGPFDEQFF
. TRBJ1-5 TRBV4-1 . TGCGCCAGCAGCCAAGATTACGGGGACGCTGTGCCCCAGCATTTT CASSQDYGDAVPQHF
. TRBJ2-1 TRBV27 . TGTGCCAGCAGTTTACTAGGGGTGAGCTCCTACAATGAGCAGTTCTTC CASSLLGVSSYNEQFF
once TRBJ2-1 TRBV11-1 . TGTGCCAGCAGCTTCGGGCTCAGCTCCTACAATGAGCAGTTCTTC CASSFGLSSYNEQFF
. TRBJ2-5 TRBV6-5 TRBD1 TGTGCCAGCAGGGCGGGACAGGGTAAAGAGACCCAGTACTTC CASRAGQGKETQYF
. TRBJ2-5 TRBV7-9 TRBD2 TGTGCCAGCAGCTTAGGGGCAAGCGGGACCAGAGAGACCCAGTACTTC CASSLGASGTRETQYF
. TRBJ1-2 TRBV27 TRBD1 TGTGCCAGCAGTTTAATAGGCAGGGGGCACGGCTATGGCTACACCTTC CASSLIGRGHGYGYTF
. TRBJ2-7 TRBV6-5 TRBD1 TGTGCCAGCAGCCCGGGACAGGGCTCCTACGAGCAGTACTTC CASSPGQGSYEQYF
. TRBJ1-1 TRBV28 . TGTGCCAGCAACTCCGTGGGGGGGAACACTGAAGCTTTCTTT CASNSVGGNTEAFF
. TRBJ2-2 TRBV25-1 . TGTGCCAGCAGTGAATATATCCTGTCCGGGGAGCTGTTTTTT CASSEYILSGELFF
. TRBJ1-5 TRBV6-1 . TGTGCCAGCAGTGAGTTTACAGTGAGCAATCAGCCCCAGCATTTT CASSEFTVSNQPQHF
. TRBJ2-7 TRBV7-6 TRBD2 TGTGCCAGCAGCGAGGGACTAGCGGGGGACTACGAGCAGTACTTC CASSEGLAGDYEQYF
. TRBJ1-5 TRBV27 TRBD1 TGTGCCAGCAGTCCATCTACAGGGGATAGCAATCAGCCCCAGCATTTT CASSPSTGDSNQPQHF
. TRBJ2-1 TRBV2 TRBD2 TGTGCCAGCAGTGAACTAGCGGGGGGGAACAATGAGCAGTTCTTC CASSELAGGNNEQFF
. TRBJ2-5 TRBV7-2 . TGTGCCAGCAGCTTTCACAGGGAGTCGGAGACCCAGTACTTC CASSFHRESETQYF
. TRBJ1-2 TRBV6-6 TRBD1 TGTGCCAGCAGTTACGGGGACAGAATAGATGATGGCTACACCTTC CASSYGDRIDDGYTF
. TRBJ1-1 TRBV6-1 . TGTGGTTCAGCCCTGCGCGCAATGAACACTGAAGCTTTCTTT CGSALRAMNTEAFF
. TRBJ1-1 TRBV11-3 . TGTGCCAGCAGCTTAGGTTACGGCACTGAAGCTTTCTTT CASSLGYGTEAFF
. TRBJ2-7 TRBV27 TRBD1 TGTGCCAGCAGTCCGGACAGGGGCTACGAGCAGTACTTC CASSPDRGYEQYF
. TRBJ1-2 TRBV30 TRBD1 TGTGCCTGGAGTCCAGGGGGTGACTACTATGGCTACACCTTC CAWSPGGDYYGYTF
. TRBJ1-4 TRBV15 . TGTGCCACCAGCAAGGTTCCGCGTACAAGTAATGAAAAACTGTTTTTT CATSKVPRTSNEKLFF